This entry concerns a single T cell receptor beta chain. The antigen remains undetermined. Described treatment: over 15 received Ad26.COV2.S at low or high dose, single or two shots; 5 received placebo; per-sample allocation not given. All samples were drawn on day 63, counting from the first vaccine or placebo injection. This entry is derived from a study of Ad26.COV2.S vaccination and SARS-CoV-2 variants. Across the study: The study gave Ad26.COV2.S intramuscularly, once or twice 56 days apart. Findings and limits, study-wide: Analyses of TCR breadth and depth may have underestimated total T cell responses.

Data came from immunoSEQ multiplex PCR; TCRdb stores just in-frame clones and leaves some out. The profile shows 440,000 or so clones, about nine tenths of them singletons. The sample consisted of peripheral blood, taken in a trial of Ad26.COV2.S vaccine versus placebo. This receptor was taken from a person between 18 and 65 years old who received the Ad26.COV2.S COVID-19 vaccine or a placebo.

In nucleotides, the CDR3 is TGTGCCAGCAGCTTAGCTAGCGGGAGCTACGAGCAGTACTTC. It codes for CASSLASGSYEQYF. V and J are TRBV5-6 and TRBJ2-7, with TRBD2 matching 10 bases. The CDR3 is 14 amino acids. With V trimmed by 2 bases and J by 3 bases, 2 bases remained unmatched. CDR1 is SGHDT, CDR2 YYEEEE, per germline.